This T cell receptor beta chain was found in a study of OX40 agonist ivuxolimab in advanced cancers. Method: immunoSEQ multiplex PCR; TCRdb's copy keeps in-frame clones and lacks some. The repertoire includes about 94,000 clones, 92% of them detected once, and less than 3.5% sits in the top ten. As for this clone: Its antigen remains unknown.

This CDR3 region has 17 residues. V lost 5 bases and J lost 0, with 18 bases in between. The germline V gene has CDR1 SGHAT and CDR2 FQNNGV. Study-level points and caveats: No determination was made of the antigen specificity of the expanded peripheral T cells.

This TCR was recovered from an adult with an advanced solid tumor such as melanoma, head and neck, liver or kidney cancer. This rearrangement joins TRBV11-2 to TRBJ2-3; D is ambiguous. Here the sequenced sample was CD4+ or CD8+ T cells sorted from blood, taken in a trial of the OX40 agonist ivuxolimab. CDR3 amino acids: CASSPVMVALSTDTQYF. In DNA, the CDR3 is TGTGCCAGCAGCCCCGTAATGGTAGCCCTAAGCACAGATACGCAGTATTTT.